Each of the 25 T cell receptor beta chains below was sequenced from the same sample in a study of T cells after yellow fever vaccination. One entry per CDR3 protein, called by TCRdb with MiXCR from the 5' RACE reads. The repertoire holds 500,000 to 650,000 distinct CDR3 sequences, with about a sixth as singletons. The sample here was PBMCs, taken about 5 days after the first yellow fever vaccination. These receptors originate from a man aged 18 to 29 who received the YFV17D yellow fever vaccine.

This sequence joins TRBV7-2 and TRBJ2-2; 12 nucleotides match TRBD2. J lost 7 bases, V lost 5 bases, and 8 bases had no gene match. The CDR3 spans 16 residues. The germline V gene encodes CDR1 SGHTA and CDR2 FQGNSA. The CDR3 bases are TGTGCCAGCAGCGCCGGGACTAGCGGGCTACGCGGGGAGCTGTTTTTT. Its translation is CASSAGTSGLRGELFF.

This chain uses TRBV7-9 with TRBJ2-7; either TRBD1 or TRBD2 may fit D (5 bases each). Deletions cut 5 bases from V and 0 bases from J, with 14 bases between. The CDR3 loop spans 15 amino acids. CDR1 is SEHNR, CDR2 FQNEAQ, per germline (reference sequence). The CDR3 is CASSKPGPDSYEQYF. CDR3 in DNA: TGTGCCAGCAGCAAACCGGGACCGGACTCCTACGAGCAGTACTTC.

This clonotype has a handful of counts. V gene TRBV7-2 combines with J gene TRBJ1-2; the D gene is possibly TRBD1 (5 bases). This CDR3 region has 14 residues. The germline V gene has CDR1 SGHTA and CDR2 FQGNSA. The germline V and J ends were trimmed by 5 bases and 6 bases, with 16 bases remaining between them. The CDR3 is CASSPREGSNGYTF. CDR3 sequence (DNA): TGTGCCAGCAGCCCTAGGGAGGGGAGTAATGGCTACACCTTC.

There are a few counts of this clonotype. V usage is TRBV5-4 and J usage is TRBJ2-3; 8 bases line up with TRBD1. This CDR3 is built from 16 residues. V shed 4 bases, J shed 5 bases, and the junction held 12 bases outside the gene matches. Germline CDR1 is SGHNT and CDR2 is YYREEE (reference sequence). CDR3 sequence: CASSPPPGQGLDTQYF. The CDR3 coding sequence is TGTGCCAGCAGCCCACCCCCCGGACAGGGTCTAGATACGCAGTATTTT.

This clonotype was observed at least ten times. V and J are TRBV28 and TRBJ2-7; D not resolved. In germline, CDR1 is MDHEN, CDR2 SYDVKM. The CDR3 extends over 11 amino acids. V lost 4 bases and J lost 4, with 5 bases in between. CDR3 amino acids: CASSSVYEQYV. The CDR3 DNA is TGTGCCAGCAGTTCGGTATACGAGCAGTACGTC.

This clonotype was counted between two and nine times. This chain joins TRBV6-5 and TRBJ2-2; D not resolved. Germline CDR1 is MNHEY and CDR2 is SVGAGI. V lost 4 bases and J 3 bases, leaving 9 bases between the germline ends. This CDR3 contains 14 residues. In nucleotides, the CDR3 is TGTGCCAGCAGTTCTTTAGAGTACACCGGGGAGCTGTTTTTT. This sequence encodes CASSSLEYTGELFF.

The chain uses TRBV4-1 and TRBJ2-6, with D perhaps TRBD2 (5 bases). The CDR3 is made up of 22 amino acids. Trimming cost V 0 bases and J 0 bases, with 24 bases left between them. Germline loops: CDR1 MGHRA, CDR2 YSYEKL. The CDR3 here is CASSQERPGLLSFSSGANVLTF. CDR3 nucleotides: TGCGCCAGCAGCCAAGAAAGGCCAGGACTCCTCTCGTTTAGCTCTGGGGCCAACGTCCTGACTTTC.

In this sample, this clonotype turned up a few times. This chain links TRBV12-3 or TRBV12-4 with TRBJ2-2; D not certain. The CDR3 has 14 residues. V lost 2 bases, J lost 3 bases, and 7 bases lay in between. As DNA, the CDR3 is TGTGCCAGCAGTTTAAAGGTCGACACCGGGGAGCTGTTTTTT. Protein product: CASSLKVDTGELFF.

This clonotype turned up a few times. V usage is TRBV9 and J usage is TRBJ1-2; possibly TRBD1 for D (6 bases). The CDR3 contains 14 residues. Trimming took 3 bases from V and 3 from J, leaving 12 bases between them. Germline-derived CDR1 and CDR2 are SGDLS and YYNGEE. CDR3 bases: TGTGCCAGCAGCGCCGGGGGGCAAGACTATGGCTACACCTTC. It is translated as CASSAGGQDYGYTF. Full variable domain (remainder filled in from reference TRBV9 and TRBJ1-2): DSGVTQTPKHLITATGQRVTLRCSPRSGDLSVYWYQQSLDQGLQFLIQYYNGEERAKGNILERFSAQQFPDLHSELNLSSLELGDSALYFCASSAGGQDYGYTFGSGTRLTVV.

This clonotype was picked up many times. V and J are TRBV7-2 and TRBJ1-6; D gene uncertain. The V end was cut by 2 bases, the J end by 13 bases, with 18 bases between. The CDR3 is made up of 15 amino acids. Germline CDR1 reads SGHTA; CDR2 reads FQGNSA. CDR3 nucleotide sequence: TGTGCCAGCAGCTTAAGATGGCAAGGATTGTGGCCCCTCCACTTT. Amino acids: CASSLRWQGLWPLHF.

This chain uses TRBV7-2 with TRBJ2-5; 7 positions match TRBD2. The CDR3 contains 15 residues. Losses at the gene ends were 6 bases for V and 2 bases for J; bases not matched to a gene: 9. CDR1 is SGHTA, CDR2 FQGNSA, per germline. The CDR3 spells CASRDPAGEQETQYF. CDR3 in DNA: TGTGCCAGCAGGGATCCGGCGGGGGAACAAGAGACCCAGTACTTC. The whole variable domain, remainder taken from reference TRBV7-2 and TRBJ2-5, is GAGVSQSPSNKVTEKGKDVELRCDPISGHTALYWYRQSLGQGLEFLIYFQGNSAPDKSGLPSDRFSAERTGGSVSTLTIQRTQQEDSAVYLCASRDPAGEQETQYFGPGTRLLVL.

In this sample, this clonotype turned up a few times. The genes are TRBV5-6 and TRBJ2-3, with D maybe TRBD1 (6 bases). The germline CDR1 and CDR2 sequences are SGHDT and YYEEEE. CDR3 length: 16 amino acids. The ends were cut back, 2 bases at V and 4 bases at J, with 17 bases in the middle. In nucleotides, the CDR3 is TGTGCCAGCAGCTTTGCCCAGGGGAAAGATCCAGATACGCAGTATTTT. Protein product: CASSFAQGKDPDTQYF. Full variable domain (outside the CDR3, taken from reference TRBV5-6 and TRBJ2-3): DAGVTQSPTHLIKTRGQQVTLRCSPKSGHDTVSWYQQALGQGPQFIFQYYEEEERQRGNFPDRFSGHQFPNYSSELNVNALLLGDSALYLCASSFAQGKDPDTQYFGPGTRLTVL.

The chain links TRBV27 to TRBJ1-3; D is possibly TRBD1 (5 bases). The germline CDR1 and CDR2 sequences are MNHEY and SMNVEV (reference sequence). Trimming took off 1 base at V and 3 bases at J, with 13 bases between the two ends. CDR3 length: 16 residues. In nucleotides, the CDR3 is TGTGCCAGCAGTTTATACGGGGGGAGAGGTGGAAACACCATATATTTT. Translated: CASSLYGGRGGNTIYF.

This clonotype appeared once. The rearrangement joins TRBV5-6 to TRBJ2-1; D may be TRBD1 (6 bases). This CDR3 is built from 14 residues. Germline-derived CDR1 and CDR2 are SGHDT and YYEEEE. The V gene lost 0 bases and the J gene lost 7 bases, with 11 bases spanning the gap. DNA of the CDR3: TGTGCCAGCAGCTTGGAATACAGGGTAAATGAGCAGTTCTTC. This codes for CASSLEYRVNEQFF. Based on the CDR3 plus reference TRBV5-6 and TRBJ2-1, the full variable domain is DAGVTQSPTHLIKTRGQQVTLRCSPKSGHDTVSWYQQALGQGPQFIFQYYEEEERQRGNFPDRFSGHQFPNYSSELNVNALLLGDSALYLCASSLEYRVNEQFFGPGTRLTVL.

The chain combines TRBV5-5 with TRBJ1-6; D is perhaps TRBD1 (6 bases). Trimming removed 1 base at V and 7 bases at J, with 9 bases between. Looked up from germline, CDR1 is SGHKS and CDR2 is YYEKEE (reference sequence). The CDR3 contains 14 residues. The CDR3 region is CASSLQGQNSPLHF. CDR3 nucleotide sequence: TGTGCCAGCAGCTTGCAAGGACAGAATTCACCCCTCCACTTT.

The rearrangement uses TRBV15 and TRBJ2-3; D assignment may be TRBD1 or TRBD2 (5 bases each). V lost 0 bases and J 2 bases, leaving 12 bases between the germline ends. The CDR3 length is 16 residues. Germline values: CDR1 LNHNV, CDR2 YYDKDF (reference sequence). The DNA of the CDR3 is TGTGCCACCAGCAGAGATACGGGGACCATCACAGATACGCAGTATTTT. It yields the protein CATSRDTGTITDTQYF.

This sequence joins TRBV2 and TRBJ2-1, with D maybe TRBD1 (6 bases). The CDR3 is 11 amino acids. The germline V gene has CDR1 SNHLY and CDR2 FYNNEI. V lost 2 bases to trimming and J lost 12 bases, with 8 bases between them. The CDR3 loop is CASSETGTQFF. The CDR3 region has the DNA TGTGCCAGCAGTGAAACAGGGACGCAGTTCTTC.

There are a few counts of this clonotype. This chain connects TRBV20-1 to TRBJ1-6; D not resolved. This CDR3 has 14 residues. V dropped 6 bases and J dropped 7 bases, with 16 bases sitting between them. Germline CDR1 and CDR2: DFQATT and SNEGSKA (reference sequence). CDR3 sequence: CSAHPENGNSPLHF. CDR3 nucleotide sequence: TGCAGTGCCCACCCCGAAAATGGGAATTCACCCCTCCACTTT.

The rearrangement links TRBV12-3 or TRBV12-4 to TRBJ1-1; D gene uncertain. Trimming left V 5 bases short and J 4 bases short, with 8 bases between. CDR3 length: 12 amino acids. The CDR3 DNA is TGTGCCAGCAGTCCCAGCGGCACTGAAGCTTTCTTT. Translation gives CASSPSGTEAFF.

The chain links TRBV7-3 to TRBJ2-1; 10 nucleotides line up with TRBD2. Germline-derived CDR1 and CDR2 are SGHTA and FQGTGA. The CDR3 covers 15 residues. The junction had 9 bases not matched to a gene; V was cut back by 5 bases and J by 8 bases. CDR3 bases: TGTGCCAGCAGCACCGCGAGCGGGGGGGAGGATGAGCAGTTCTTC. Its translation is CASSTASGGEDEQFF. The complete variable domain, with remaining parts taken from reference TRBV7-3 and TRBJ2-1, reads GAGVSQTPSNKVTEKGKYVELRCDPISGHTALYWYRQSLGQGPEFLIYFQGTGAADDSGLPNDRFFAVRPEGSVSTLKIQRTERGDSAVYLCASSTASGGEDEQFFGPGTRLTVL.

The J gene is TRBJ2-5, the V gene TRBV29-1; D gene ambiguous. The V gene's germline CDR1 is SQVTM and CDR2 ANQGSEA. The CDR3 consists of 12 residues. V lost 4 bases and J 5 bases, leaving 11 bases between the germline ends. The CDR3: CSVVRSSETQYF. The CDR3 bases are TGCAGCGTTGTCAGGTCTTCTGAGACCCAGTACTTC. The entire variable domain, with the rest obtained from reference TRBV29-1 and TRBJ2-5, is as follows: SAVISQKPSRDICQRGTSLTIQCQVDSQVTMMFWYRQQPGQSLTLIATANQGSEATYESGFVIDKFPISRPNLTFSTLTVSNMSPEDSSIYLCSVVRSSETQYFGPGTRLLVL.

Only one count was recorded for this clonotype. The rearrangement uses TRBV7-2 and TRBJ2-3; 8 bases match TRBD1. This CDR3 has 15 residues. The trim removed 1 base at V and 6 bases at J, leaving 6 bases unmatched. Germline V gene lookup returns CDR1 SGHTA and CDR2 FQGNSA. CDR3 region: CASSLVRGLSDTQYF. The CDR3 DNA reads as TGTGCCAGCAGCTTAGTCAGGGGGCTGAGTGATACGCAGTATTTT.

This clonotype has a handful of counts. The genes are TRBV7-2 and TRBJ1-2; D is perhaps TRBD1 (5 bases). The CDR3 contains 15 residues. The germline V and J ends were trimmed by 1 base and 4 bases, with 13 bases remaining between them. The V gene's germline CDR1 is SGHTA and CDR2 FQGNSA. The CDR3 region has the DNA TGTGCCAGCAGCTTAGGGACATCACGATCCTATGGCTACACCTTC. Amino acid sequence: CASSLGTSRSYGYTF.

CDR3 sequence: CASVSQGEATDTQYF. For the CDR3, the DNA is TGCGCCAGTGTCTCTCAGGGAGAGGCCACAGATACGCAGTATTTT. This rearrangement joins TRBV5-1 to TRBJ2-3, with D perhaps being TRBD1 or TRBD2 (5 bases each). CDR3 length: 15 residues. V gave up 8 bases and J gave up 2 bases, with 18 bases separating them. Germline CDR1 reads SGHRS; CDR2 reads YFSETQ.

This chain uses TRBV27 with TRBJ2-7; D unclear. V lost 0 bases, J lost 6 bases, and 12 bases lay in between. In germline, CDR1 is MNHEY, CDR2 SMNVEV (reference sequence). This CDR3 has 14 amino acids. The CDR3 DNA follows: TGTGCCAGCAGTTTATCGGTGCGGTCTTCCGAGCAGTACGTC. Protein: CASSLSVRSSEQYV.